Listed here are 19 T cell receptor beta chains from one sample, sequenced in a study of CD8+ T cells in alopecia areata. The treatment here: oral pan-JAK inhibitor, 5-10 mg twice daily. Sequencing templates came from extracted RNA that was reverse transcribed into cDNA. TCRdb keeps only in-frame clones here, not all; method: immunoSEQ multiplex PCR. The table lists approximately 220,000 clones, 30% to 40% of them singletons, with almost 0.5% in the top ten. The starting material was CD4+ T cells sorted from blood, obtained at week 34, from a patient treated with tofacitinib. All receptors come from a human donor with alopecia areata.

This chain joins TRBV13 and TRBJ2-7; 9 nucleotides line up with TRBD1. Germline CDR1 is PRHDT and CDR2 is FYEKMQ (reference sequence). CDR3 length: 15 amino acids. V dropped 4 bases and J dropped 3; count of bases not matched to a gene: 7. CDR3 protein: CASSSKPGQGYEQYF. In DNA form, the CDR3 reads TGTGCCAGCAGCTCCAAACCGGGACAGGGCTACGAGCAGTACTTC.

This clone was counted a few times. CDR3 nucleotides: TGTGCCTGGAGTGTACTAGGGTATGAGCAGTTCTTC. This gives the protein CAWSVLGYEQFF. The chain combines TRBV30 with TRBJ2-1; tentatively, D is TRBD2 (5 bases). Trimming took off 0 bases at V and 8 bases at J, with 8 bases between the two ends. Germline assignment: CDR1 GTSNPN and CDR2 SVGIG (reference sequence). The CDR3 contains 12 residues. The full variable domain, completed using reference TRBV30 and TRBJ2-1, is SQTIHQWPATLVQPVGSPLSLECTVEGTSNPNLYWYRQAAGRGLQLLFYSVGIGQISSEVPQNLSASRPQDRQFILSSKKLLLSDSGFYLCAWSVLGYEQFFGPGTRLTVL.

This clone was seen more than once but under ten times. The chain has TRBV5-1 and TRBJ1-5; D remains unclear. This CDR3 has 12 residues. The germline V gene has CDR1 SGHRS and CDR2 YFSETQ. The V and J ends lost 0 bases and 10 bases respectively, with 8 bases between them. CDR3 in DNA: TGCGCCAGCAGCTTGGGTCACCGTCCCCAGCATTTT. It yields the protein CASSLGHRPQHF. Together with reference TRBV5-1 and TRBJ1-5, the CDR3 gives the full variable domain: KAGVTQTPRYLIKTRGQQVTLSCSPISGHRSVSWYQQTPGQGLQFLFEYFSETQRNKGNFPGRFSGRQFSNSRSEMNVSTLELGDSALYLCASSLGHRPQHFGDGTRLSIL.

This clone appeared a few times. The V and J genes are TRBV2 and TRBJ1-4; no firm D call. The CDR3 extends over 14 amino acids. Trimming stripped 7 bases from V and 5 bases from J, with 14 bases between. The V gene's germline CDR1 is SNHLY and CDR2 FYNNEI. The CDR3 loop is CASTAVSPNEKLFF. The CDR3 DNA reads TGTGCCAGCACTGCGGTTTCCCCGAATGAAAAACTGTTTTTT.

The rearrangement links TRBV7-3 to TRBJ2-1, with TRBD2 matching 14 bases. The CDR3 runs 15 residues. Germline trimming cut 3 bases from V and 5 bases from J; bases unmatched to any gene: 0. Per the germline V gene, CDR1 is SGHTA and CDR2 is FQGTGA. Here the CDR3 DNA reads TGTGCCAGCAGCTTGGGACTAGCGGGGGACAATGAGCAGTTCTTC. Its translation: CASSLGLAGDNEQFF.

The chain uses TRBV9 and TRBJ2-1; D not resolved. From germline, CDR1 is SGDLS and CDR2 YYNGEE. With 0 bases removed from V and 9 bases from J, the gap between germline ends came to 19 bases. The CDR3 runs to 16 residues. CDR3: CASSVGGTPPSGEQFF. The CDR3 DNA is TGTGCCAGCAGCGTAGGAGGAACCCCTCCGTCGGGTGAGCAGTTCTTC.

This clone was seen more than once but under ten times. The gene calls are TRBV30 and TRBJ2-1; the match to TRBD2 covers 7 bases. Germline values: CDR1 GTSNPN, CDR2 SVGIG (reference sequence). The CDR3 spans 15 residues. The V and J ends lost 1 base and 5 bases, in that order; junction bases with no gene match: 8. CDR3 protein: CAWSGLGLNNNEQFF. CDR3 coding DNA: TGTGCCTGGAGTGGTTTGGGACTAAATAACAATGAGCAGTTCTTC.

V usage is TRBV27 and J usage is TRBJ2-5; D is unclear. The CDR3 contains 13 residues. V gave up 5 bases and J gave up 6 bases, with 13 bases separating them. CDR1 and CDR2 (germline): MNHEY, SMNVEV (reference sequence). The CDR3 loop is CASSPSGRQTQYF. CDR3 in DNA: TGTGCCAGCAGTCCTTCGGGTCGGCAGACCCAGTACTTC.

J is TRBJ2-5 and V is TRBV14, with unresolved D. The length of the CDR3 is 15 residues. Germline CDR1 is SGHDN and CDR2 is FVKESK. The V gene lost 1 base and the J gene lost 2 bases, with 11 bases spanning the gap. The CDR3 DNA sequence: TGTGCCAGCAGCCAAGCTAGGCTAGGTCAAGAGACCCAGTACTTC. This gives the protein CASSQARLGQETQYF. The full variable domain, its missing parts supplied by reference TRBV14 and TRBJ2-5, is EAGVTQFPSHSVIEKGQTVTLRCDPISGHDNLYWYRRVMGKEIKFLLHFVKESKQDESGMPNNRFLAERTGGTYSTLKVQPAELEDSGVYFCASSQARLGQETQYFGPGTRLLVL.

The J gene is TRBJ1-1, the V gene TRBV6-5; perhaps TRBD1 as D (6 bases). Per the germline V gene, CDR1 is MNHEY and CDR2 is SVGAGI. V gave up 6 bases and J gave up 1 base, with 12 bases separating them. This CDR3 is built from 14 residues. The CDR3 spells CASRREQGNTEAFF. DNA of the CDR3: TGTGCCAGCAGACGAGAACAGGGGAACACTGAAGCTTTCTTT.

This chain uses TRBV27 with TRBJ1-5; D is perhaps TRBD1 (6 bases). Trimming pared 5 bases from V and 3 bases from J, leaving 11 bases between. CDR3 length: 14 residues. Germline-derived CDR1 and CDR2 are MNHEY and SMNVEV (reference sequence). The CDR3 DNA reads as TGTGCCAGCAGTCTCCACAGGGTCAATCAGCCCCAGCATTTT. It is translated as CASSLHRVNQPQHF.

The chain is built from TRBV30 and TRBJ2-3; D is unresolved. Trimming left V 3 bases short and J 6 bases short, with 7 bases between. The V gene's germline CDR1 is GTSNPN and CDR2 SVGIG (reference sequence). CDR3 size: 11 residues. The CDR3 sequence: CAWRAGDTQYF. The CDR3 DNA reads as TGTGCCTGGAGGGCTGGGGATACGCAGTATTTT.

J is TRBJ1-1 and V is TRBV27, with 7 bases fitting TRBD1. CDR1 is MNHEY, CDR2 SMNVEV, per germline (reference sequence). Unmatched junction bases numbered 7, after V lost 8 bases and J lost 1 base. The CDR3 sequence is 14 residues long. CDR3 sequence: CASLPGQWNTEAFF. In DNA, the CDR3 is TGTGCCAGCCTCCCGGGACAGTGGAACACTGAAGCTTTCTTT.

CDR3 nucleotide sequence: TGCGCCAGCAGCACTATAGGGGGCGCCGAGACTGAAGCTTTCTTT. Amino acid sequence: CASSTIGGAETEAFF. This chain links TRBV4-1 with TRBJ1-1, with 7 bases identical to TRBD1. J lost 5 bases, V lost 5 bases, and 11 bases had no gene match. Germline CDR1 is MGHRA and CDR2 is YSYEKL. CDR3 length: 15 amino acids.

This chain links TRBV27 with TRBJ2-1; D gene ambiguous. This CDR3 is 14 amino acids long. Germline assignment: CDR1 MNHEY and CDR2 SMNVEV (reference sequence). Trimming took off 4 bases at V and 6 bases at J, with 13 bases between the two ends. The CDR3 here is CASSWLLRRNEQFF. The CDR3 region has the DNA TGTGCCAGCAGTTGGCTCCTGCGGCGCAATGAGCAGTTCTTC.

With regard to this clone: This CDR3 is also generated by other DNA sequences in the sample. The genes are TRBV10-1 and TRBJ1-1; TRBD1 is a possible D gene (5 bases). CDR3 length equals 13 residues. CDR1 WNHNN and CDR2 SYGVQD come from the germline V gene (reference sequence). Deletions cut 4 bases from V and 4 bases from J, with 10 bases between. CDR3 in amino acids: CASSAQGGTEAFF. For the CDR3, the DNA is TGCGCCAGCAGTGCCCAGGGCGGCACTGAAGCTTTCTTT.

This clone was picked up many times. The CDR3 sequence is CASSLWEGDNSPLHF. CDR3 nucleotides: TGTGCCAGCAGCTTATGGGAAGGGGATAATTCACCCCTCCACTTT. The rearrangement links TRBV7-8 to TRBJ1-6, with D perhaps matching TRBD1 (5 bases). V was cut by 2 bases and J by 5 bases, with 10 bases left in between. CDR3 length: 15 residues. CDR1 is SGHVS, CDR2 FQNEAQ, per germline.

The chain combines TRBV27 with TRBJ1-5; tentatively, D is TRBD1 (6 bases). V gave up 5 bases and J gave up 2 bases, with 16 bases separating them. CDR1 is MNHEY, CDR2 SMNVEV, per germline (reference sequence). The CDR3 loop spans 16 amino acids. CDR3 protein: CASSLQGTVGNQPQHF. The CDR3 DNA reads as TGTGCCAGCAGTCTACAGGGTACGGTGGGCAATCAGCCCCAGCATTTT.

V gene TRBV5-1 combines with J gene TRBJ1-4; D unresolved. CDR3 length: 13 amino acids. Between the trimmed V and J ends, which lost 0 bases and 3 bases, there was a span of 3 bases. Germline loops: CDR1 SGHRS, CDR2 YFSETQ. As DNA, the CDR3 is TGCGCCAGCAGCTTGGGCTCTAATGAAAAACTGTTTTTT. This gives the protein CASSLGSNEKLFF.